This TCR beta chain was obtained from a study of blood T cells in healthy people across ages. Study conclusions and caveats: Roughly linearly, TCR beta diversity per million T cells fell as age increased. Diversity estimates drawn from one million T cells were deemed underestimates. When set beside aged donors, long-lived donors presented more naive CD4+ cells and higher diversity.

Per germline, CDR1 SGHTA and CDR2 FQGNSA. V dropped 5 bases and J dropped 8 bases, with 12 bases sitting between them. The CDR3 extends over 12 amino acids. The authors ran a second PCR of about 6 to 11 cycles using a sample-barcoded 5' primer and a J-beta primer mix. Each CDR3 protein is one row after TCRdb ran MiXCR on the 5' RACE reads. The sample lists 700,000 to 950,000 distinct CDR3 sequences, roughly 50% occurring once. As to this clonotype: What it recognizes is unknown.

The chain employs TRBV7-2 and TRBJ1-2, with no clear D. Source material: blood. This receptor was obtained from a man in his thirties or forties in good health. CDR3 in DNA: TGTGCCAGCAGCCCTCGGGAGACAGGCTACACCTTC. It translates to CASSPRETGYTF. Drawing the rest from reference TRBV7-2 and TRBJ1-2, the complete variable domain is GAGVSQSPSNKVTEKGKDVELRCDPISGHTALYWYRQSLGQGLEFLIYFQGNSAPDKSGLPSDRFSAERTGGSVSTLTIQRTQQEDSAVYLCASSPRETGYTFGSGTRLTVV.